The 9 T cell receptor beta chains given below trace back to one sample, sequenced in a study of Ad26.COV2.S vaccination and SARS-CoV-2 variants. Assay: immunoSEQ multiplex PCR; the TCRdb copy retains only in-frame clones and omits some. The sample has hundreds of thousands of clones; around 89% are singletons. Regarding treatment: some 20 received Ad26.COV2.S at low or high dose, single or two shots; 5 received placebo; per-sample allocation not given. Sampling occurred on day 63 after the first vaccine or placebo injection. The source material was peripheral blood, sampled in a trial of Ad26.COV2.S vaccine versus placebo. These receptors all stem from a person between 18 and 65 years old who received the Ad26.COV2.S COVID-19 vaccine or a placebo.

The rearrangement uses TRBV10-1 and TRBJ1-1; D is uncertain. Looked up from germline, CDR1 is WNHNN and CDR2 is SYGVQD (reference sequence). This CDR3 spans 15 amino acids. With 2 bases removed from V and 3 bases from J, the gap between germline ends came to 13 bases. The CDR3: CASSELYTADTEAFF. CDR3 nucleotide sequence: TGCGCCAGCAGTGAGCTATATACTGCTGACACTGAAGCTTTCTTT.

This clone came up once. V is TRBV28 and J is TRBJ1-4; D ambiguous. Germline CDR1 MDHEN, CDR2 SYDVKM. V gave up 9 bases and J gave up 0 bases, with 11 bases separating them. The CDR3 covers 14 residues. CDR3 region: CASFSSATNEKLFF. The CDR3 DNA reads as TGTGCCAGTTTCTCATCTGCAACTAATGAAAAACTGTTTTTT.

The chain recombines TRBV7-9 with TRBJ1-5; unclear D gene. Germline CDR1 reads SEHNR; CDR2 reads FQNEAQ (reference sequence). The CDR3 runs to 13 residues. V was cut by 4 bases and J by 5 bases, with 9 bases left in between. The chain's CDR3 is CASSSGPDQPQHF. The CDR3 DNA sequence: TGTGCCAGCAGCTCAGGCCCAGATCAGCCCCAGCATTTT. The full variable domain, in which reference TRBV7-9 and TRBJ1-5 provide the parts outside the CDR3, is DTGVSQNPRHKITKRGQNVTFRCDPISEHNRLYWYRQTLGQGPEFLTYFQNEAQLEKSRLLSDRFSAERPKGSFSTLEIQRTEQGDSAMYLCASSSGPDQPQHFGDGTRLSIL.

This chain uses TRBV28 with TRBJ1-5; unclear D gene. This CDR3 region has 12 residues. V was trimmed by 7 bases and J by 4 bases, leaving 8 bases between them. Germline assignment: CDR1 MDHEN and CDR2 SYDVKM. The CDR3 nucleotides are TGTGCCAGCATTGGAGGGAATCAGCCCCAGCATTTT. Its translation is CASIGGNQPQHF.

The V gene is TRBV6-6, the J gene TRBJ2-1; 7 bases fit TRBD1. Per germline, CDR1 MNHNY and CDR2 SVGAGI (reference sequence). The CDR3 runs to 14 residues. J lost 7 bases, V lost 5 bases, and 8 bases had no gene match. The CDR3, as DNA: TGTGCCAGCAGTAGCGCCAGGGGGAAAAATGAGCAGTTCTTC. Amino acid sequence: CASSSARGKNEQFF.

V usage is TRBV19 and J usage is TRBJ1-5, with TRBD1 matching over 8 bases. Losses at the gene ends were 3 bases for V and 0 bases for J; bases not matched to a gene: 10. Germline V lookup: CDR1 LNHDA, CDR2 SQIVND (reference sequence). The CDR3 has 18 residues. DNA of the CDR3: TGTGCCAGTAGTATCCCCGACAGGGGAAGGTATAGCAATCAGCCCCAGCATTTT. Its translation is CASSIPDRGRYSNQPQHF.

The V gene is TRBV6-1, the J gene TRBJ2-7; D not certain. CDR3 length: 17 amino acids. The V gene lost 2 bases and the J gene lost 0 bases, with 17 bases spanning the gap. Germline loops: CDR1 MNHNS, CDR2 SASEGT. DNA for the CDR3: TGTGCCAGCAGTGAACCCTTAGGCAGAACCAGCTCCTACGAGCAGTACTTC. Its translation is CASSEPLGRTSSYEQYF.

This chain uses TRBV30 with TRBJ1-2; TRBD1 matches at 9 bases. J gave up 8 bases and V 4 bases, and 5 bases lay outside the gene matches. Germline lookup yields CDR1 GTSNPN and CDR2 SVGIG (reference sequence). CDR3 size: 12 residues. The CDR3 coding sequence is TGTGCCTGGATGACAGGGGGGGGAGGCTACACCTTC. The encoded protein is CAWMTGGGGYTF.

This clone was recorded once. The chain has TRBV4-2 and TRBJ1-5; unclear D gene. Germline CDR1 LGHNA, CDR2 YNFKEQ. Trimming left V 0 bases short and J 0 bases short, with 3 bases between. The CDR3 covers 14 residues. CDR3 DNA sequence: TGTGCCAGCAGCCAAGATTATAGCAATCAGCCCCAGCATTTT. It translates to CASSQDYSNQPQHF.